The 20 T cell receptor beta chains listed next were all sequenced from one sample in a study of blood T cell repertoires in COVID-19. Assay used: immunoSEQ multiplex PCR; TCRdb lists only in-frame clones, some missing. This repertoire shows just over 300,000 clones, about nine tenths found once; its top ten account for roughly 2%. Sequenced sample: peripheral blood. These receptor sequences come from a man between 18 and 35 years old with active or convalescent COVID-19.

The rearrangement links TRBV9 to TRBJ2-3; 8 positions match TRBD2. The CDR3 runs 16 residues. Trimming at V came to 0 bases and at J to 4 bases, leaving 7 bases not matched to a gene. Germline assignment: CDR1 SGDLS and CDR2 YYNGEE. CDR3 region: CASSVVTGGSPDTQYF. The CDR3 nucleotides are TGTGCCAGCAGCGTAGTAACGGGAGGGAGTCCAGATACGCAGTATTTT. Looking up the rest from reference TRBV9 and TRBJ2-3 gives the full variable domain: DSGVTQTPKHLITATGQRVTLRCSPRSGDLSVYWYQQSLDQGLQFLIQYYNGEERAKGNILERFSAQQFPDLHSELNLSSLELGDSALYFCASSVVTGGSPDTQYFGPGTRLTVL.

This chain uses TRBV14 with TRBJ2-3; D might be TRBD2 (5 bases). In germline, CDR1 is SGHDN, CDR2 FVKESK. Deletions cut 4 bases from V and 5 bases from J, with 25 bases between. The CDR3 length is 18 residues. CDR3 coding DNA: TGTGCCAGCAGCCCGAAGGGTCTGGCTAGCCGTCGGCGAGATACGCAGTATTTT. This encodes CASSPKGLASRRRDTQYF.

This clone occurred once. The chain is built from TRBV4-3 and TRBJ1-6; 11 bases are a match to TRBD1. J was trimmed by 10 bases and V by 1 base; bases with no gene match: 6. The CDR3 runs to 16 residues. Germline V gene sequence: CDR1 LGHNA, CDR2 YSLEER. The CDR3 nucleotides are TGCGCCAGCAGCCAAGGGCCGGGACAGGGGGAATCACCCCTCCACTTT. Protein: CASSQGPGQGESPLHF.

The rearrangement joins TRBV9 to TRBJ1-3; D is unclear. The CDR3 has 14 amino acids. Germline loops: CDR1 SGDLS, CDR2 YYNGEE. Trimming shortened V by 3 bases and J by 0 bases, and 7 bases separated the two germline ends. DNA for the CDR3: TGTGCCAGCAGCGAGCATACCTCTGGAAACACCATATATTTT. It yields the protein CASSEHTSGNTIYF.

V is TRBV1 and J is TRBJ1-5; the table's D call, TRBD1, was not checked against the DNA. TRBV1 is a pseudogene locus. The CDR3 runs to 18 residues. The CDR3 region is CTSSRIGYRGRTNQPQHF. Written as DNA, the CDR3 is TGCACCAGCAGCCGGATAGGATACAGGGGGCGAACCAATCAGCCCCAGCATTTT.

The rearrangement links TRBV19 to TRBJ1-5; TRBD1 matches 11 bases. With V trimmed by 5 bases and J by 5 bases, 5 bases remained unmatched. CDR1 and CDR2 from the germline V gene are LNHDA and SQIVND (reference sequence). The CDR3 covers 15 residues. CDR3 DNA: TGTGCCAGTAGTGTCCGGGACAGGGGGTATCAGCCCCAGCATTTT. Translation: CASSVRDRGYQPQHF.

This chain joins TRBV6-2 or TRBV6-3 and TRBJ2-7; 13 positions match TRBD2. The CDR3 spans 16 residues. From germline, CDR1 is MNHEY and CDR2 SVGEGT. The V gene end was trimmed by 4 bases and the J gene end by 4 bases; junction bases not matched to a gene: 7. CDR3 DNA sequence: TGTGCCAGCAGTTCCCCGGGACTAGCGGGGCCTTACGAGCAGTACTTC. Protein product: CASSSPGLAGPYEQYF.

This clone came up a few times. The CDR3, as DNA: TGTGCCAGCAGCTTGGGGAGGTCGCAGGGGGGAAACACCATATATTTT. It is translated as CASSLGRSQGGNTIYF. The rearrangement uses TRBV5-4 and TRBJ1-3; tentatively, D is TRBD1 (6 bases). The CDR3 has 16 residues. Per germline, CDR1 SGHNT and CDR2 YYREEE (reference sequence). Trimming took 0 bases from V and 4 from J, leaving 14 bases between them. Full variable domain (outside the CDR3, taken from reference TRBV5-4 and TRBJ1-3): ETGVTQSPTHLIKTRGQQVTLRCSSQSGHNTVSWYQQALGQGPQFIFQYYREEENGRGNFPPRFSGLQFPNYSSELNVNALELDDSALYLCASSLGRSQGGNTIYFGEGSWLTVV.

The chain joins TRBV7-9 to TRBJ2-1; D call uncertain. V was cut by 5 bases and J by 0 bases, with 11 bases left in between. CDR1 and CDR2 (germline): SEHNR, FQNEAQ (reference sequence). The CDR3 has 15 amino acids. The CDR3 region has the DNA TGTGCCAGCAGCCCCCAAGCGTTCTCCTACAATGAGCAGTTCTTC. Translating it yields CASSPQAFSYNEQFF. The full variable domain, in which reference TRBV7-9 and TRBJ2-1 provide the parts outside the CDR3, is DTGVSQNPRHKITKRGQNVTFRCDPISEHNRLYWYRQTLGQGPEFLTYFQNEAQLEKSRLLSDRFSAERPKGSFSTLEIQRTEQGDSAMYLCASSPQAFSYNEQFFGPGTRLTVL.

The CDR3 DNA reads TGCGCCAGCAGCCAAGATGTAGCGGGGGGGCGAGAGACCCAGTACTTC. Residues: CASSQDVAGGRETQYF. The chain is built from TRBV4-3 and TRBJ2-5; 11 positions agree with TRBD2. CDR1 LGHNA and CDR2 YSLEER come from the germline V gene. The length of the CDR3 is 16 residues. V dropped 0 bases and J dropped 4; count of bases not matched to a gene: 4.

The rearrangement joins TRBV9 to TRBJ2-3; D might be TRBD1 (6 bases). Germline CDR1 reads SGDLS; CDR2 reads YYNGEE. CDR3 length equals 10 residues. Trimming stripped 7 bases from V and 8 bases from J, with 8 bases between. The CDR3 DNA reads TGTGCCAGCGGGGGCCCTACGCAGTATTTT. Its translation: CASGGPTQYF.

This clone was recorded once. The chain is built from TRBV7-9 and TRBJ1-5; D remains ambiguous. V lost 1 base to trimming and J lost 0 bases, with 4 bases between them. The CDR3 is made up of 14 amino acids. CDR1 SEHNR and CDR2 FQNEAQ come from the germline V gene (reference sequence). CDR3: CASSLDYSNQPQHF. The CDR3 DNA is TGTGCCAGCAGCTTAGATTATAGCAATCAGCCCCAGCATTTT.

CDR3 sequence (DNA): TGTGCCAGCAGTGAACGGGGGACAGGGGGCGGGATCTACGAGCAGTACTTC. Encoded protein: CASSERGTGGGIYEQYF. This chain links TRBV6-1 with TRBJ2-7; the match to TRBD1 covers 12 bases. Germline V lookup: CDR1 MNHNS, CDR2 SASEGT. The CDR3 runs 17 residues. Losses at the gene ends were 2 bases for V and 3 bases for J; bases not matched to a gene: 8.

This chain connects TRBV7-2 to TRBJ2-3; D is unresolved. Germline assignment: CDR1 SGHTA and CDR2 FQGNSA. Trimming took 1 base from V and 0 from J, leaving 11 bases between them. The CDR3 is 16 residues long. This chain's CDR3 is CASSLGRVISTDTQYF. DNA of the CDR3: TGTGCCAGCAGCTTAGGTCGGGTAATTAGCACAGATACGCAGTATTTT.

DNA of the CDR3: TGTGCCAGTAGTAAGGGGACTAGCAACACCGGGGAGCTGTTTTTT. Its protein product is CASSKGTSNTGELFF. The chain couples TRBV19 to TRBJ2-2, with 9 bases that match TRBD2. This CDR3 region has 15 residues. Germline assignment: CDR1 LNHDA and CDR2 SQIVND (reference sequence). Trimming removed 4 bases from V and 2 bases from J; junction bases left unmatched: 2.

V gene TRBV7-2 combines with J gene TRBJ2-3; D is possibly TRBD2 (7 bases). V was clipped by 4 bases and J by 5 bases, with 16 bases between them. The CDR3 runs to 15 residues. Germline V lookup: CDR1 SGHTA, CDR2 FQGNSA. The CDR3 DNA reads TGTGCCAGCAGCTCTCTAGCGGCCAGGGGAGATACGCAGTATTTT. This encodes CASSSLAARGDTQYF.

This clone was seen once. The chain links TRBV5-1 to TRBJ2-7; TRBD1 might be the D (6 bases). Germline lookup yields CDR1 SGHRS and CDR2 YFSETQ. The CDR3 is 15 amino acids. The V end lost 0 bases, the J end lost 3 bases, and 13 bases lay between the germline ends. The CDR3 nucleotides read TGCGCCAGCAGCTTGGTTTCAGGGGACATCTACGAGCAGTACTTC. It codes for CASSLVSGDIYEQYF.

The CDR3: CASTAGQAYNEQFF. The CDR3 DNA reads as TGTGCCAGCACCGCGGGACAGGCTTACAATGAGCAGTTCTTC. The V gene is TRBV28, the J gene TRBJ2-1; 8 bases map to TRBD1. The CDR3 runs 14 residues. V shed 7 bases, J shed 4 bases, and the junction held 6 bases outside the gene matches. Germline V gene lookup returns CDR1 MDHEN and CDR2 SYDVKM.

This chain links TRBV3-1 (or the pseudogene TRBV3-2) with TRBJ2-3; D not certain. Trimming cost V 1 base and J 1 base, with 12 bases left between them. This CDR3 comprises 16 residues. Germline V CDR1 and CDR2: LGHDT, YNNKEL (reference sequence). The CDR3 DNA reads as TGTGCCAGCAGCCAAGGTTTCCCTGGAGGCACAGATACGCAGTATTTT. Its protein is CASSQGFPGGTDTQYF.

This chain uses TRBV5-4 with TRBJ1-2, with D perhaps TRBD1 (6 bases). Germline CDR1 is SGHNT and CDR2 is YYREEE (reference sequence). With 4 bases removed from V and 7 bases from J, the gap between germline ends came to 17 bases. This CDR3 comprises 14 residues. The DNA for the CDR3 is TGTGCCAGCAGCCAGAACAACAGGGATCGTGGCTACACCTTC. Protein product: CASSQNNRDRGYTF.